Presented here are 30 T cell receptor beta chains from one specimen sequenced in a study of blood T cell repertoires in COVID-19. Sequenced by immunoSEQ multiplex PCR; TCRdb stores in-frame clones only, minus some. The sample consists of about 170,000 clones, around 81% of them appearing once. The specimen was peripheral blood. The receptors shown here come from a human donor with acute or convalescent COVID-19. The donor label of this sample is uncertain.

The chain employs TRBV28 and TRBJ2-7, with a possible D match to TRBD1 (8 bases). V lost 6 bases, J lost 2 bases, and 23 bases lay in between. The V gene's germline CDR1 is MDHEN and CDR2 SYDVKM. There are 17 residues in the CDR3. As DNA, the CDR3 is TGTGCCAGCAGCCCCTTAAAGGGGAGGGACAGGCCCTACGAGCAGTACTTC. Its translation: CASSPLKGRDRPYEQYF.

The chain employs TRBV3-1 (or the pseudogene TRBV3-2) and TRBJ1-3; tentatively, D is TRBD1 (5 bases). The CDR3 length is 15 residues. V was pared by 4 bases and J by 0 bases, with 10 bases between. Germline V gene lookup returns CDR1 LGHDT and CDR2 YNNKEL (reference sequence). The CDR3 region is CASSPQASSGNTIYF. For the CDR3, the DNA is TGTGCCAGCAGCCCACAGGCCTCCTCTGGAAACACCATATATTTT.

The J gene is TRBJ2-7, the V gene TRBV7-8; D remains ambiguous. The CDR3 length is 12 residues. Trimming took 3 bases from V and 3 from J, leaving 6 bases between them. Germline CDR1 is SGHVS and CDR2 is FQNEAQ. DNA of the CDR3: TGTGCCAGCAGCTTGCACGGCTACGAGCAGTACTTC. Translation gives CASSLHGYEQYF.

The genes are TRBV3-1 (or the pseudogene TRBV3-2) and TRBJ1-6, with D possibly being TRBD1 (5 bases). CDR3 size: 15 residues. Germline V gene sequence: CDR1 LGHDT, CDR2 YNNKEL (reference sequence). V gave up 1 base and J gave up 5 bases, with 9 bases separating them. The CDR3 nucleotides are TGTGCCAGCAGCCAAGGGACACCGAATAATTCACCCCTCCACTTT. Translation: CASSQGTPNNSPLHF.

The chain carries TRBV7-6 and TRBJ2-2; TRBD1 matches at 8 bases. Germline V gene data show CDR1 as SGHVS and CDR2 as FNYEAQ. V lost 3 bases and J lost 6; bases outside the gene matches: 3. This CDR3 has 14 amino acids. CDR3 sequence: CASSFSTGAGELFF. In DNA, the CDR3 is TGTGCCAGCAGCTTTTCGACAGGGGCCGGGGAGCTGTTTTTT.

The chain recombines TRBV10-3 with TRBJ2-7; 10 bases fit TRBD2. Looked up from germline, CDR1 is ENHRY and CDR2 is SYGVKD. With 4 bases clipped from V and 9 bases from J, the junction kept 12 bases outside the gene matches. The CDR3 has 15 amino acids. Here the CDR3 DNA reads TGTGCCATCAGTGTGGCGGGACTAGCGAACAACGGGCAGTACTTC. Amino acid sequence: CAISVAGLANNGQYF.

The chain has TRBV6-6 and TRBJ1-2; 7 bases align to TRBD1. The CDR3 loop spans 14 amino acids. Looked up from germline, CDR1 is MNHNY and CDR2 is SVGAGI (reference sequence). V shed 5 bases and J 3 bases; nucleotides not matched to a gene: 6. The CDR3: CASSTWTGHYGYTF. The DNA for the CDR3 is TGTGCCAGCAGTACCTGGACAGGCCACTATGGCTACACCTTC.

The rearrangement joins TRBV2 to TRBJ2-2, with 9 bases fitting TRBD1. The CDR3 spans 16 residues. CDR1 SNHLY and CDR2 FYNNEI come from the germline V gene. Unmatched junction bases numbered 6, after V lost 3 bases and J lost 4 bases. CDR3 coding DNA: TGTGCCAGCAGTGATTACAGGGGGCGCGGCACCGGGGAGCTGTTTTTT. It encodes CASSDYRGRGTGELFF. The complete variable domain, with remaining parts taken from reference TRBV2 and TRBJ2-2, reads EPEVTQTPSHQVTQMGQEVILRCVPISNHLYFYWYRQILGQKVEFLVSFYNNEISEKSEIFDDQFSVERPDGSNFTLKIRSTKLEDSAMYFCASSDYRGRGTGELFFGEGSRLTVL.

This CDR3 is CSVGLRQEAFF. The CDR3 DNA sequence: TGCAGCGTTGGATTGAGACAGGAGGCTTTCTTT. The chain recombines TRBV29-1 with TRBJ1-1; weak D call: TRBD1 (6 bases). CDR1 and CDR2 (germline): SQVTM, ANQGSEA. This CDR3 comprises 11 residues. Deletions cut 4 bases from V and 11 bases from J, with 14 bases between.

This clone was seen only once. The rearrangement joins TRBV18 to TRBJ2-7; D gene ambiguous. Germline lookup yields CDR1 KGHSH and CDR2 LQKENI. Deletions cut 3 bases from V and 7 bases from J, with 13 bases between. This CDR3 has 13 amino acids. The CDR3 sequence is CASSPTFFIEQYF. DNA for the CDR3: TGTGCCAGCTCACCGACATTTTTTATTGAGCAGTACTTC.

This clone was recorded a few times. CDR3 DNA sequence: TGTGCCAGCAGTCCCGCCGGGCGGACAGGGTTCCGTGGCTACACCTTC. It is translated as CASSPAGRTGFRGYTF. V usage is TRBV28 and J usage is TRBJ1-2, with TRBD1 matching over 8 bases. The CDR3 length is 16 residues. V trimming: 5 bases; J trimming: 7 bases; junction bases outside the gene matches: 15. Germline lookup yields CDR1 MDHEN and CDR2 SYDVKM.

The chain links TRBV6-5 to TRBJ2-2; 8 bases align to TRBD1. The CDR3 length is 15 residues. V gave up 8 bases and J gave up 6 bases; unmatched junction bases: 11. Germline loops: CDR1 MNHEY, CDR2 SVGAGI. The CDR3 DNA sequence: TGTGCCAGCCGGTCGGACAGGGTCGGTTCCGGGGAGCTGTTTTTT. Translation: CASRSDRVGSGELFF.

The chain recombines TRBV27 with TRBJ2-2, with 7 bases aligning to TRBD1. Germline assignment: CDR1 MNHEY and CDR2 SMNVEV (reference sequence). The junction had 8 bases not matched to a gene; V was cut back by 10 bases and J by 6 bases. The CDR3 covers 13 residues. CDR3 sequence (DNA): TGTGCCACCTGTCGACAGGGTTCCGGGGAGCTGTTTTTT. Translated, it gives CATCRQGSGELFF.

This clone has a handful of counts. The chain recombines TRBV7-8 with TRBJ1-6; the D gene is possibly TRBD1 (5 bases). Germline loops: CDR1 SGHVS, CDR2 FQNEAQ. The ends were cut back, 1 base at V and 3 bases at J, with 7 bases in the middle. There are 15 residues in the CDR3. The chain's CDR3 is CASSLGRGYNSPLHF. In DNA form, the CDR3 reads TGTGCCAGCAGCTTAGGGAGGGGCTATAATTCACCCCTCCACTTT.

This sequence joins TRBV6-5 and TRBJ2-1, with 9 positions matching TRBD2. The CDR3 is made up of 15 amino acids. After removal of 4 bases from V and 7 bases from J, the junction contained 8 bases not matched to a gene. Germline CDR1 and CDR2: MNHEY and SVGAGI. The CDR3 loop is CASSSGTSKGNEQFF. For the CDR3, the DNA is TGTGCCAGCAGTTCCGGGACTAGCAAGGGGAATGAGCAGTTCTTC.

This clone was counted a few times. The rearrangement joins TRBV11-3 to TRBJ2-7; 7 bases map to TRBD1. Germline V gene sequence: CDR1 SGHNT, CDR2 YENEEA. There are 14 residues in the CDR3. The J segment lost 6 bases and the V segment lost 0 bases, leaving 5 bases of the junction unmatched. The CDR3 is CASSLESGGTEQYF. CDR3 coding DNA: TGTGCCAGCAGCTTAGAATCAGGGGGAACCGAGCAGTACTTC.

The chain combines TRBV5-5 with TRBJ1-2, with unresolved D. The CDR3 runs to 15 residues. V lost 2 bases and J 4 bases, leaving 15 bases between the germline ends. The germline CDR1 and CDR2 sequences are SGHKS and YYEKEE (reference sequence). The CDR3 spells CASSFGEGSSYGYTF. The CDR3 nucleotides read TGTGCCAGCAGCTTCGGGGAAGGGTCGTCCTATGGCTACACCTTC.

This chain links TRBV18 with TRBJ2-7; D gene unclear. This CDR3 region has 13 residues. With 3 bases removed from V and 3 bases from J, the gap between germline ends came to 9 bases. Germline V gene lookup returns CDR1 KGHSH and CDR2 LQKENI. The CDR3 nucleotides are TGTGCCAGCTCACCCGGTGTAAACTACGAGCAGTACTTC. Protein: CASSPGVNYEQYF.

This clone was found once. This chain connects TRBV28 to TRBJ2-2; 11 nucleotides align to TRBD2. Germline trimming cut 7 bases from V and 4 bases from J; bases unmatched to any gene: 5. The CDR3 contains 15 residues. Germline V gene sequence: CDR1 MDHEN, CDR2 SYDVKM. CDR3 residues: CASTRLAGGTGELFF. CDR3 DNA sequence: TGTGCCAGCACCCGGCTAGCGGGAGGCACCGGGGAGCTGTTTTTT.

The chain recombines TRBV6-5 with TRBJ1-1; 7 nucleotides align to TRBD1. CDR1 is MNHEY and CDR2 is SVGAGI in the germline V gene. This CDR3 is 12 amino acids long. The J segment lost 2 bases and the V segment lost 8 bases, leaving 2 bases of the junction unmatched. Here the CDR3 DNA reads TGTGCCAGCGGGACAGCTAACACTGAAGCTTTCTTT. Its translation is CASGTANTEAFF.

The chain has TRBV19 and TRBJ1-2, with no clear D. V lost 4 bases to trimming and J lost 8 bases, with 17 bases between them. Germline CDR1 LNHDA, CDR2 SQIVND (reference sequence). CDR3 length: 14 residues. CDR3 sequence reads: CASSTNSPTGGYTF. The CDR3 nucleotides read TGTGCCAGTAGTACCAATAGCCCCACGGGAGGCTACACCTTC.

The chain has TRBV4-1 and TRBJ1-1, with 9 positions matching TRBD1. The CDR3 runs 19 residues. Germline V gene lookup returns CDR1 MGHRA and CDR2 YSYEKL. V lost 0 bases and J lost 4; bases outside the gene matches: 15. Here the CDR3 reads CASSQEGGGQGPRGTEAFF. CDR3 DNA sequence: TGCGCCAGCAGCCAAGAAGGGGGAGGACAGGGGCCCCGCGGCACTGAAGCTTTCTTT.

The chain uses TRBV5-4 and TRBJ2-3; 13 bases line up with TRBD2. The CDR3 has 17 amino acids. CDR1 and CDR2 from the germline V gene are SGHNT and YYREEE (reference sequence). With V trimmed by 3 bases and J by 4 bases, 8 bases remained unmatched. CDR3 bases: TGTGCCAGCAGCTACCGACTAGCGGGAGGAGGCTCAGATACGCAGTATTTT. Translated, it gives CASSYRLAGGGSDTQYF.

V is TRBV5-6 and J is TRBJ1-1; D is possibly TRBD1 (6 bases). The length of the CDR3 is 14 residues. V lost 0 bases, J lost 1 base, and 7 bases lay in between. Germline V lookup: CDR1 SGHDT, CDR2 YYEEEE. CDR3 sequence (DNA): TGTGCCAGCAGCTTGGAGGACAGGAACACTGAAGCTTTCTTT. Residues: CASSLEDRNTEAFF.

The rearrangement uses TRBV5-1 and TRBJ2-7, with D possibly matching TRBD2 (6 bases). Trimming removed 0 bases from V and 5 bases from J, with 15 bases in between. Looked up from germline, CDR1 is SGHRS and CDR2 is YFSETQ. This CDR3 region has 15 residues. The CDR3 nucleotides are TGCGCCAGCAGCTTGGATTTGGCAGGGAGGAACGAGCAGTACTTC. Amino acids: CASSLDLAGRNEQYF.

J is TRBJ2-7 and V is TRBV7-3; tentatively, D is TRBD2 (6 bases). The CDR3 runs to 13 residues. Trimming shortened V by 2 bases and J by 2 bases, and 7 bases separated the two germline ends. In germline, CDR1 is SGHTA, CDR2 FQGTGA. The CDR3 nucleotides are TGTGCCAGCAGCTTACGGGGGACCTACGAGCAGTACTTC. Its protein product is CASSLRGTYEQYF.

This rearrangement joins TRBV19 to TRBJ2-1; 7 bases agree with TRBD2. The CDR3 is 13 residues long. Germline trimming cut 8 bases from V and 6 bases from J; bases unmatched to any gene: 7. Germline V gene sequence: CDR1 LNHDA, CDR2 SQIVND (reference sequence). The CDR3 protein is CASGEPGGNEQFF. The CDR3 nucleotides read TGTGCCAGTGGGGAGCCGGGAGGCAATGAGCAGTTCTTC.

V and J are TRBV5-6 and TRBJ2-3; TRBD2 agrees at 8 bases. This CDR3 spans 16 amino acids. Trimming took 2 bases from V and 4 from J; bases not matched to a gene: 9. CDR1 is SGHDT, CDR2 YYEEEE, per germline. The CDR3 sequence: CASSFGGARSADTQYF. The DNA of the CDR3 is TGTGCCAGCAGCTTCGGGGGGGCCCGTTCGGCAGATACGCAGTATTTT.

The chain is built from TRBV7-2 and TRBJ2-3; perhaps TRBD2 as D (7 bases). Trimming shortened V by 3 bases and J by 2 bases, and 12 bases separated the two germline ends. Germline assignment: CDR1 SGHTA and CDR2 FQGNSA. The CDR3 totals 15 residues. CDR3 residues: CASSLRAGATDTQYF. DNA of the CDR3: TGTGCCAGCAGCTTGAGGGCGGGGGCCACAGATACGCAGTATTTT.

This clone was detected once. As DNA, the CDR3 is TGTGCCTGGAGTGTCAGCGGGGTCTACAATGAGCAGTTCTTC. It encodes CAWSVSGVYNEQFF. The chain combines TRBV30 with TRBJ2-1, with 7 bases identical to TRBD2. The trim removed 0 bases at V and 3 bases at J, leaving 2 bases unmatched. Germline CDR1 is GTSNPN and CDR2 is SVGIG (reference sequence). The CDR3 spans 14 residues.